Ten or more counts support the clone carrying this T cell receptor (beta chain). Disease duration was under 3 months in the ophthalmopathy patients, who also had a Clinical Activity Score of at least 3 and a NOSPECS grade of at least 4. This sample was taken from a study of T cells in Graves' hyperthyroidism and ophthalmopathy. At the level of the study: Peripheral blood was collected at initial diagnosis, before any treatment.

The CDR3 regions of TCR beta were amplified from RNA transcripts. Researchers ran a first-round RT-PCR on the TCR CDR3 using the HTBI primer set. TCRdb re-derived calls from the multiplex PCR reads in MiXCR, one entry per CDR3 protein. The table records about 380,000 distinct CDR3 sequences, about 14% of them present only once. This CDR3 has 17 residues. Germline-derived CDR1 and CDR2 are KGHSH and LQKENI. Trimming took 4 bases from V and 0 from J, leaving 16 bases between them. The sample consisted of blood. V is TRBV18 and J is TRBJ1-3, with no clear D. The TCR sequence derives from a woman in her thirties with Graves' ophthalmopathy. The CDR3 spells CASSLASIVGSGNTIYF. The CDR3 coding sequence is TGTGCCAGCTCACTGGCATCCATCGTCGGCTCTGGAAACACCATATATTTT.